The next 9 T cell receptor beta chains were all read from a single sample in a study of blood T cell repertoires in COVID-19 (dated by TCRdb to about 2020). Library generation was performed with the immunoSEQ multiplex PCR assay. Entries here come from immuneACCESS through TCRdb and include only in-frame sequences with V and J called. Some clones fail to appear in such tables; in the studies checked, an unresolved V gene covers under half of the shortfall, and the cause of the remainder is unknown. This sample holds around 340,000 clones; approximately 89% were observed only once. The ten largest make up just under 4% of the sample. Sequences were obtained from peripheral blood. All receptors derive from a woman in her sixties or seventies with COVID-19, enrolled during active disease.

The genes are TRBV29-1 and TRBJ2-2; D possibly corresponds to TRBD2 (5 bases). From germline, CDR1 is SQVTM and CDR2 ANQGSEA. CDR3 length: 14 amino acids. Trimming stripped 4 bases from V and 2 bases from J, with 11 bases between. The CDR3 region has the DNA TGCAGCGTTGTCGGACTCCTAAACACCGGGGAGCTGTTTTTT. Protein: CSVVGLLNTGELFF.

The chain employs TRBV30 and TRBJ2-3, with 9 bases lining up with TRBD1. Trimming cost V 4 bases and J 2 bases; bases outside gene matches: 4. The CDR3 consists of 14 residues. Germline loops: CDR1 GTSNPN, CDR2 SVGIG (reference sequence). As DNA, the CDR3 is TGTGCCTGGATACAGGGGGCCCCCACAGATACGCAGTATTTT. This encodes CAWIQGAPTDTQYF. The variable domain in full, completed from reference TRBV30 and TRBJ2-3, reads SQTIHQWPATLVQPVGSPLSLECTVEGTSNPNLYWYRQAAGRGLQLLFYSVGIGQISSEVPQNLSASRPQDRQFILSSKKLLLSDSGFYLCAWIQGAPTDTQYFGPGTRLTVL.

The CDR3 DNA reads as TGTGCCAGCAGCGGGTGGGACGCCGGGGGCCAGTACTTC. Protein: CASSGWDAGGQYF. J is TRBJ2-5 and V is TRBV7-9, with D possibly matching TRBD2 (6 bases). The CDR3 spans 13 residues. CDR1 is SEHNR and CDR2 is FQNEAQ in the germline V gene (reference sequence). V dropped 5 bases and J dropped 10 bases, with 17 bases sitting between them.

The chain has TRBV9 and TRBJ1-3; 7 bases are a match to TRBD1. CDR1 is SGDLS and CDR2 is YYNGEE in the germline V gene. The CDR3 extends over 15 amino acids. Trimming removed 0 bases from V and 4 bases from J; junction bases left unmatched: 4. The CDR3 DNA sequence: TGTGCCAGCAGCGTAGGACAGGGACCGGGAAACACCATATATTTT. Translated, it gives CASSVGQGPGNTIYF.

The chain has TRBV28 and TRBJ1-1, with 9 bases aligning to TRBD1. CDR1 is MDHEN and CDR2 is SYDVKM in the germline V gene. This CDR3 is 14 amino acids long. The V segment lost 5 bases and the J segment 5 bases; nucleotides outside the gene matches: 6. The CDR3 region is CASSIHRGHTEAFF. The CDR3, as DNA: TGTGCCAGCAGTATACACAGGGGGCATACTGAAGCTTTCTTT.

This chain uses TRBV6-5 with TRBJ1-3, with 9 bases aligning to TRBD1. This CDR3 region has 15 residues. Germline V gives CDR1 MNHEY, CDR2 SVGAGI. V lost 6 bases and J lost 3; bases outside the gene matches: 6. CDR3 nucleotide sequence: TGTGCCAGCAGCCGACGGACAGGGGTTGGAAACACCATATATTTT. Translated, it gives CASSRRTGVGNTIYF.

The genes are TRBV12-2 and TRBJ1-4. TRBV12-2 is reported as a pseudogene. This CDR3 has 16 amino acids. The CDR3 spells CASRLEFQAPSPKLFF. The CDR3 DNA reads TGTGCAAGTCGCTTAGAATTTCAAGCACCTTCGCCAAAACTGTTTTTT.

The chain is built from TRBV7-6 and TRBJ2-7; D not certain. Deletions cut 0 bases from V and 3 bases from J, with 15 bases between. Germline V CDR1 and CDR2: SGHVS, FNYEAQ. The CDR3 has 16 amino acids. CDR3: CASSLAPGPILYEQYF. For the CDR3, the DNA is TGTGCCAGCAGCTTAGCCCCCGGTCCTATCCTCTACGAGCAGTACTTC.

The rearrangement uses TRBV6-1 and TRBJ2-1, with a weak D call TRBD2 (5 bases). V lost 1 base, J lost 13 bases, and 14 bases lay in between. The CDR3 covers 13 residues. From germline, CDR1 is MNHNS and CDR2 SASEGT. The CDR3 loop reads CASSEGGERPQFF. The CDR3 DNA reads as TGTGCCAGCAGTGAAGGGGGTGAGCGGCCTCAGTTCTTC.